This TCR beta chain derives from a study of shared clonotypes between healthy human individuals (dated by TCRdb to 2020 to 2021). About the investigation overall: The cohort included three men and two women between 18 and 49 years of age. Leukapheresis yielded between about 0.9 and 9.5 billion PBMCs per donor. To estimate repertoire size and how much clonotypes are shared between individuals, the study performed deep sequencing of blood TCR repertoires from a handful of healthy adults. Different laboratories and diverse techniques were used to prepare libraries and sequence TCR repertoires, to increase sequencing depth and limit assay-specific biases. For each donor, CD4 naive and CD4 memory were each given three plates, CD8 naive was given two plates, and CD8 memory was given one plate. Study-level results and caveats: Based on pairwise subsampling, the degree of clonotype sharing among donors was expected to be affected by sequencing depth. The small number of donors limited the genetic and exposure-history diversity represented. About 5% of naive CD4, around 4% of naive CD8, 2.3% of memory CD4, and 0.35% to 0.4% of memory CD8 clonotypes were shared across a few donors. Larger estimated clonotype richness was generally found for naive subsets than for memory subsets. Only blood was sampled, and tissue TCR repertoires likely differ from those in blood. Higher generation probabilities were observed for clonotypes shared by all four sorted-subset donors than for non-shared clonotypes. Even with the large sequencing depth, rarefaction of the sorted-subset datasets indicated that sequencing was incomplete.

This clone was detected only once. Which antigen it targets is not known. No much larger clone is present one base from it, and per-base qualities are unavailable. V is reduced by 4 bases and J by 1 base, leaving a spacing of 10 bases between them. Spanning cysteine to phenylalanine, the CDR3 consists of 14 amino acids. The only DNA kept is the CDR3, 42 bases in frame from the first base. For CDR1 and CDR2, the germline V gene lists ENHRY and SYGVKD. CD8 naive samples were obtained by positive selection for CCR7 among CD45RO-negative cells, yielding a CD45RA+CCR7+ population from which TemRA cells were excluded. The donors were healthy, HIV-negative adults who had no recently reported acute infections or vaccinations. Only Caucasian adults living in Nashville, Tennessee, USA were represented among the donors. Blood was obtained by leukapheresis, after which PBMCs were separated by Ficoll-Histopaque density gradient centrifugation and cryopreserved in liquid nitrogen vapor phase. Analytical flow cytometry was used to check the purity and quantity of each magnetically sorted T cell population. Genomic DNA was isolated from every sorted fraction and measured by UV absorbance on a Nanodrop 2000c.

TCR CDR3 regions were amplified from genomic DNA by multiplex PCR using the deep immunoSEQ assay. For each cell subset, the extracted genomic DNA was distributed evenly across all wells of several immunoSEQ 96-well plates, and each plate served as one replicate. For sorted subsets, each replicate PCR was loaded with about 0.2 ug genomic DNA, equivalent to some 31,000 T cell genomes. Purified libraries were measured with a Qubit 3.0 fluorometer, size-checked on a Bioanalyzer 2100, and measured again with the KAPA Library Quantification kit. A separate single-read 150-cycle Illumina NextSeq 550 flow cell was used to sequence each immunoSEQ 96-well plate. Per the authors' processing: The immunoSEQ output contained only junctional sequences without quality scores, so filtering could not match that applied to full-length reads. To assign V/J genes and CDR3, sequences were annotated against IMGT germline references using PyIR, a Python wrapper for IgBLAST v1.9. Reads were filtered out if the reads had weak V/J assignments (E-value above 1e-6), no CDR3, stop codons, out-of-frame junctions, or ambiguous translated residues. V3J clonotypes were defined as sequences sharing the same inferred V gene, J gene, and CDR3 amino acid sequence. To compute the percentage overlap between repertoires, the number of shared unique clonotypes was divided by the size of the smaller repertoire. Richness of each repertoire was evaluated using RTK rarefaction, the Chao1 estimator, and Recon v2.1 estimates of unobserved clonotypes. Generation probabilities for all TCRbeta clonotypes obtained by the gDNA method from four donors were computed using OLGA. The table was pulled from immuneACCESS by TCRdb, which kept in-frame rearrangements only. Such tables lose some clones; where checked, under half of the loss comes from unresolved V genes, and the rest has no known cause. V, J and clone size derive from that table, while D and trimming were established from the DNA sequence. Recorded for this sample are about 2 million clones; about 95% of them occurred a single time. 0.85% to 1.2% of the sample belongs to the ten largest clones.

This clonotype originated in a man aged 18 to 30 in good health. Specimen: naive CD8+ T cells sorted from blood. The cell subset or site label for this specimen denotes: CD45RA+CCR7+. In this chain, TRBV10-3 is recombined with TRBJ1-1; 6 matching bases give a weak D call of TRBD1. The DNA sequence is as follows: TGTGCCATCAGTGTAGACAGGAGGAACACTGAAGCTTTCTTT. This is translated as CAISVDRRNTEAFF.